A single T cell receptor (beta chain) is shown here with its context. What it binds is unknown. The data were taken from a study of OX40 agonist ivuxolimab in advanced cancers. Clones were read by immunoSEQ multiplex PCR, and TCRdb kept only the in-frame ones, dropping some. The sample records approximately 82,000 clones, roughly 90% being singletons. Study-wide points: No antigen was identified for the clonally expanded peripheral T cells.

After removal of 5 bases from V and 6 bases from J, the junction contained 6 bases not matched to a gene. The V gene's germline CDR1 is SGHTA and CDR2 FQGNSA. The CDR3 has 14 residues. The chain has TRBV7-2 and TRBJ1-4; 7 bases map to TRBD1. This TCR was recovered from an adult with an advanced solid tumor such as melanoma, head and neck, liver or kidney cancer. Material: CD4+ or CD8+ T cells sorted from blood, obtained in a trial of the OX40 agonist ivuxolimab. The CDR3 DNA sequence: TGTGCCAGCAGCCATCAGGGGGGGGATGAAAAACTGTTTTTT. Protein sequence: CASSHQGGDEKLFF.